Following are 16 T cell receptor beta chains from one sample sequenced in a study of T cell changes during pregnancy in multiple sclerosis. Profiling relied on immunoSEQ multiplex PCR, and the TCRdb table lists in-frame clones only, not all of them. The sample yields around 60,000 clones, 96% seen once. Specimen: CD8+ T cells from peripheral blood mononuclear cells, collected after pregnancy. These receptors were collected from a female donor with multiple sclerosis, enrolled in a pregnancy study.

The chain carries TRBV7-9 and TRBJ2-1; 8 bases line up with TRBD2. V gave up 1 base and J gave up 4 bases; unmatched junction bases: 3. The germline V gene encodes CDR1 SEHNR and CDR2 FQNEAQ (reference sequence). This CDR3 is 15 amino acids long. CDR3 residues: CASSLVLAVYNEQFF. The CDR3 region has the DNA TGTGCCAGCAGCTTAGTACTAGCGGTTTACAATGAGCAGTTCTTC.

CDR3 nucleotides: TGTGCCAGCAGTTACGGTGGGCCTGAAGCTTTCTTT. It codes for CASSYGGPEAFF. J is TRBJ1-1 and V is TRBV6-6, with no clear D. The V gene's germline CDR1 is MNHNY and CDR2 SVGAGI (reference sequence). V was shortened by 2 bases and J by 6 bases, with 7 bases between the two germline ends. The CDR3 contains 12 residues.

This chain connects TRBV9 to TRBJ2-7, with 10 bases that match TRBD2. Germline V lookup: CDR1 SGDLS, CDR2 YYNGEE. The CDR3 has 15 residues. The V and J ends lost 3 bases and 3 bases, in that order; junction bases with no gene match: 6. CDR3 nucleotide sequence: TGTGCCAGCAGCGAGAGCGGGGGGGTGGGCTACGAGCAGTACTTC. Protein: CASSESGGVGYEQYF.

The chain is built from TRBV9 and TRBJ2-3, with TRBD2 matching 9 bases. The trim removed 0 bases at V and 4 bases at J, leaving 3 bases unmatched. Germline V lookup: CDR1 SGDLS, CDR2 YYNGEE. This CDR3 contains 15 residues. Written as DNA, the CDR3 is TGTGCCAGCAGCGTAGGCGGGAGGGCCGCAGATACGCAGTATTTT. Amino acid sequence: CASSVGGRAADTQYF. The variable domain in full, with the rest retrieved from reference TRBV9 and TRBJ2-3, is DSGVTQTPKHLITATGQRVTLRCSPRSGDLSVYWYQQSLDQGLQFLIQYYNGEERAKGNILERFSAQQFPDLHSELNLSSLELGDSALYFCASSVGGRAADTQYFGPGTRLTVL.

The chain employs TRBV7-9 and TRBJ1-5; unclear D gene. V lost 2 bases and J lost 6, with 14 bases in between. Germline CDR1 is SEHNR and CDR2 is FQNEAQ (reference sequence). This CDR3 region has 15 residues. In DNA form, the CDR3 reads TGTGCCAGCAGCTTAAACGGTCAGGCTCCTCAGCCCCAGCATTTT. Its protein product is CASSLNGQAPQPQHF.

The rearrangement joins TRBV27 to TRBJ2-1, with D perhaps TRBD2 (5 bases). Germline V gene data show CDR1 as MNHEY and CDR2 as SMNVEV (reference sequence). This CDR3 is built from 15 residues. Trimming took off 5 bases at V and 0 bases at J, with 11 bases between the two ends. The DNA for the CDR3 is TGTGCCAGCAGTCCGCTAGCCGTCTCCTACAATGAGCAGTTCTTC. It translates to CASSPLAVSYNEQFF.

The chain has TRBV2 and TRBJ2-4, with D perhaps matching TRBD2 (7 bases). V lost 8 bases to trimming and J lost 9 bases, with 14 bases between them. CDR1 SNHLY and CDR2 FYNNEI come from the germline V gene. The CDR3 runs 12 residues. CDR3 region: CASFSGEGIQYF. CDR3 coding DNA: TGTGCCAGCTTCTCAGGGGAGGGCATTCAGTACTTC.

The chain couples TRBV5-1 to TRBJ2-7; 12 positions match TRBD2. CDR3 size: 16 residues. The trim removed 3 bases at V and 5 bases at J, leaving 9 bases unmatched. Germline V gene data show CDR1 as SGHRS and CDR2 as YFSETQ. CDR3 bases: TGCGCCAGCAGCTATCTAGCGGGAGGGCGGATCGACGAGCAGTACTTC. Translated, it gives CASSYLAGGRIDEQYF.

The V gene is TRBV7-2, the J gene TRBJ2-7, with 10 bases lining up with TRBD2. V shed 5 bases, J shed 4 bases, and the junction held 8 bases outside the gene matches. CDR1 is SGHTA, CDR2 FQGNSA, per germline. The CDR3 extends over 15 amino acids. This CDR3 reads CASSPWTSGDYEQYF. The CDR3 nucleotides read TGTGCCAGCAGCCCCTGGACTAGCGGAGATTACGAGCAGTACTTC. Filled out from reference TRBV7-2 and TRBJ2-7, the complete variable domain reads GAGVSQSPSNKVTEKGKDVELRCDPISGHTALYWYRQSLGQGLEFLIYFQGNSAPDKSGLPSDRFSAERTGGSVSTLTIQRTQQEDSAVYLCASSPWTSGDYEQYFGPGTRLTVT.

This rearrangement joins TRBV18 to TRBJ1-5, with D perhaps matching TRBD1 (5 bases). CDR1 is KGHSH, CDR2 LQKENI, per germline. The CDR3 is 15 residues long. V lost 3 bases and J 0 bases, leaving 9 bases between the germline ends. The CDR3 loop reads CASSPEGNSNQPQHF. DNA of the CDR3: TGTGCCAGCTCACCGGAGGGGAATAGCAATCAGCCCCAGCATTTT.

The chain carries TRBV28 and TRBJ2-7; TRBD2 agrees at 8 bases. The CDR3 is made up of 17 amino acids. CDR1 and CDR2 from the germline V gene are MDHEN and SYDVKM. V was clipped by 4 bases and J by 0 bases; unmatched bases: 11. The CDR3 protein is CASSSPFTSGDSYEQYF. The CDR3 coding sequence is TGTGCCAGCAGTTCCCCTTTTACTAGCGGCGACTCCTACGAGCAGTACTTC.

The rearrangement links TRBV11-2 to TRBJ2-6; tentatively, D is TRBD2 (6 bases). In germline, CDR1 is SGHAT, CDR2 FQNNGV. CDR3 length equals 19 residues. V gave up 4 bases and J gave up 4 bases, with 23 bases separating them. This chain's CDR3 is CASSSIPGLNTEGANVLTF. DNA for the CDR3: TGTGCCAGCAGCTCTATTCCGGGACTGAATACGGAAGGGGCCAACGTCCTGACTTTC. Full variable domain (missing parts from reference TRBV11-2 and TRBJ2-6): EAGVAQSPRYKIIEKRQSVAFWCNPISGHATLYWYQQILGQGPKLLIQFQNNGVVDDSQLPKDRFSAERLKGVDSTLKIQPAKLEDSAVYLCASSSIPGLNTEGANVLTFGAGSRLTVL.

This clone was seen just once. The rearrangement uses TRBV5-1 and TRBJ2-1, with D unclear. V lost 2 bases and J 5 bases, leaving 11 bases between the germline ends. Germline V lookup: CDR1 SGHRS, CDR2 YFSETQ. This CDR3 contains 14 residues. The CDR3 DNA is TGCGCCAGCAGCTTATACAGCATCGACAATGAGCAGTTCTTC. Protein: CASSLYSIDNEQFF.

The chain couples TRBV28 to TRBJ2-1; possible D gene TRBD1, 6 bases. Germline V CDR1 and CDR2: MDHEN, SYDVKM. This CDR3 is built from 13 residues. V lost 5 bases and J 8 bases, leaving 13 bases between the germline ends. The CDR3 sequence is CASSHSRQDEQFF. CDR3 in DNA: TGTGCCAGCAGTCACTCCCGACAGGATGAGCAGTTCTTC.

V and J are TRBV21-1 and TRBJ1-5; the table's D gene call, TRBD1, was not cross checked with the DNA. TRBV21-1 is a pseudogene locus. The CDR3 runs 19 residues. The CDR3 is CASSSRGLRGKRGNQPQHF. CDR3 coding DNA: TGTGCCAGCAGCTCAAGGGGGCTCAGGGGGAAGAGGGGCAATCAGCCCCAGCATTTT.

In DNA, the CDR3 is TGTGCCTGGAACAGGGGGGGACCAGATACGCAGTATTTT. The encoded protein is CAWNRGGPDTQYF. The chain uses TRBV30 and TRBJ2-3, with D tentatively TRBD1 (8 bases). V shed 4 bases and J shed 4 bases, with 12 bases lying between them. There are 13 residues in the CDR3. Looked up from germline, CDR1 is GTSNPN and CDR2 is SVGIG (reference sequence).